This passage covers 3 T cell receptor beta chains from one sample sequenced in a study of cytomegalovirus exposure and HLA in healthy donors. PCR primers comprised 60 Vbeta and 13 Jbeta primers. Clones were sequenced by immunoSEQ multiplex PCR, and TCRdb holds only the in-frame ones, with some missing. The sample includes more than 50,000 clones, approximately 71% of them seen just once. Sequenced: PBMCs. The receptors stem from a middle-aged man in good health and CMV-seropositive.

This clone appeared once. The genes are TRBV4-1 and TRBJ1-6; no firm D call. This CDR3 comprises 14 residues. CDR1 is MGHRA and CDR2 is YSYEKL in the germline V gene. Trimming removed 4 bases from V and 10 bases from J, with 14 bases in between. The chain's CDR3 is CASSLSGEGSPLHF. The CDR3, as DNA: TGCGCCAGCAGCCTCAGCGGGGAGGGATCACCCCTCCACTTT.

The DNA of the CDR3 is TGTGCCAGCAGCTTAGACTTCAATGAGCAGTTCTTC. It codes for CASSLDFNEQFF. The V call is TRBV7-2, the J call TRBJ2-1; no reliable D call. The length of the CDR3 is 12 residues. Deletions cut 1 base from V and 6 bases from J, with 4 bases between. Per the germline V gene, CDR1 is SGHTA and CDR2 is FQGNSA.

The rearrangement joins TRBV7-2 to TRBJ1-2, with D uncertain. Trimming left V 4 bases short and J 0 bases short, with 9 bases between. The CDR3 has 14 residues. From germline, CDR1 is SGHTA and CDR2 FQGNSA. The CDR3 protein is CASSSHRANYGYTF. CDR3 coding DNA: TGTGCCAGCAGCTCGCACCGAGCTAACTATGGCTACACCTTC. Filled out from reference TRBV7-2 and TRBJ1-2, the complete variable domain reads GAGVSQSPSNKVTEKGKDVELRCDPISGHTALYWYRQSLGQGLEFLIYFQGNSAPDKSGLPSDRFSAERTGGSVSTLTIQRTQQEDSAVYLCASSSHRANYGYTFGSGTRLTVV.